This T cell receptor beta chain was sequenced for a study of shared clonotypes between healthy human individuals. Only one count was recorded for this clone. Compared with germline, one end of the junction differs, possibly owing to a read error. Germline V CDR1 and CDR2: SQVTM, ANQGSEA. The CDR3 covers 17 residues. The deep-level immunoSEQ assay was used. The sequencing of unsorted PBMC DNA took place on ten immunoSEQ deep assay plates. Method: immunoSEQ multiplex PCR; TCRdb's copy keeps in-frame clones and lacks some. The sample holds over 400,000 clones, around 73% seen once. This rearrangement joins TRBV29-1 to TRBJ1-5; 11 bases align to TRBD1. The TCR sequence derives from a woman in her 40s in good health. Some clones in this sample may be carry-over from other donors' samples. Sequencing input: PBMCs. The CDR3 DNA follows: TGCAGCGTTGAAGACATTGAGGACAGGGGGCTGAGTCAGCCCCGGCATTTT. Protein product: CSVEDIEDRGLSQPRHF.